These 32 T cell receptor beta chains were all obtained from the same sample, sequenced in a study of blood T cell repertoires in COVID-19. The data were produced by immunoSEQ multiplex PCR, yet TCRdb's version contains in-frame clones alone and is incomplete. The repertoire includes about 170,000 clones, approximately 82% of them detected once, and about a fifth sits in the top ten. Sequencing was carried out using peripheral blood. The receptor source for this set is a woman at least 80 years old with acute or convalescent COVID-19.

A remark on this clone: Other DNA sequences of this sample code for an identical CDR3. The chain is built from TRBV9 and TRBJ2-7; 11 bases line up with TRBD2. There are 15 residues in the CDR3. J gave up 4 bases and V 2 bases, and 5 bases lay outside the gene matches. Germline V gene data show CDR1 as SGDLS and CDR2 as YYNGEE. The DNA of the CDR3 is TGTGCCAGCAGCGTGGGGACTAGCGGAGAATACGAGCAGTACTTC. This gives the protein CASSVGTSGEYEQYF.

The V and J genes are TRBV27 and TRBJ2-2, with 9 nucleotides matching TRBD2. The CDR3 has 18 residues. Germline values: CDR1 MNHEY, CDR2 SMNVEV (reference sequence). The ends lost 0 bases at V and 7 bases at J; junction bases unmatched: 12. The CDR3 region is CASSLSFRGRAFGGELFF. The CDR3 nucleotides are TGTGCCAGCAGTTTATCGTTTCGCGGGAGGGCCTTCGGCGGGGAGCTGTTTTTT.

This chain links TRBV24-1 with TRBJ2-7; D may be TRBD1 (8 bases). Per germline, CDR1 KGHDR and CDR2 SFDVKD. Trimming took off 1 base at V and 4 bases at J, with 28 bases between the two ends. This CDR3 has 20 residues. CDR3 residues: CATSDFPGTGKRERRYEQYF. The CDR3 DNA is TGTGCCACCAGTGATTTCCCTGGGACAGGAAAGCGGGAAAGAAGGTACGAGCAGTACTTC.

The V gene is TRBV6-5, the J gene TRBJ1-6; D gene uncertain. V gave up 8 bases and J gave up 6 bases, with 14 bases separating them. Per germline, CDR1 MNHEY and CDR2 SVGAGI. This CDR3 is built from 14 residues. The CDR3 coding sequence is TGTGCCAGCTCCCCTCGGTTTCCTAATTCACCCCTCCACTTT. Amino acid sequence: CASSPRFPNSPLHF.

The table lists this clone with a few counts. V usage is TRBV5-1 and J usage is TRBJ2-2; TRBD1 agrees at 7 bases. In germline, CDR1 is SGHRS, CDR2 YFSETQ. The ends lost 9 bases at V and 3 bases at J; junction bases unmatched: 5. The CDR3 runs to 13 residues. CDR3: CATSTGYTGELFF. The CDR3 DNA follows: TGCGCCACCTCGACAGGGTACACCGGGGAGCTGTTTTTT.

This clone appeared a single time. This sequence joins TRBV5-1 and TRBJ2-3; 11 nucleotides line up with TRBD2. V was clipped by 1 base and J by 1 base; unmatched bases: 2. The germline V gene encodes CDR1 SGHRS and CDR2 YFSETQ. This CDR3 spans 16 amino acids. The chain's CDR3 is CASSLLLAGGTDTQYF. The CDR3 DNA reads TGCGCCAGCAGCTTGTTACTAGCGGGAGGCACAGATACGCAGTATTTT.

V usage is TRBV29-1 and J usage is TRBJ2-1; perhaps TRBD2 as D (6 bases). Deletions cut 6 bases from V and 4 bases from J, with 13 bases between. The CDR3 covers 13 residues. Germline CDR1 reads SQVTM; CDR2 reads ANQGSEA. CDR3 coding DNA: TGCAGCGTCCCTACGGGGGTGTACAATGAGCAGTTCTTC. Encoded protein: CSVPTGVYNEQFF.

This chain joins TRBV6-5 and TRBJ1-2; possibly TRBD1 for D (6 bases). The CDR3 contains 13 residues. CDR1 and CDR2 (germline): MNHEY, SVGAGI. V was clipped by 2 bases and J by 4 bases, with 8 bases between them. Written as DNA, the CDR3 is TGTGCCAGCAGTTACGACAGGAGCTATGGCTACACCTTC. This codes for CASSYDRSYGYTF.

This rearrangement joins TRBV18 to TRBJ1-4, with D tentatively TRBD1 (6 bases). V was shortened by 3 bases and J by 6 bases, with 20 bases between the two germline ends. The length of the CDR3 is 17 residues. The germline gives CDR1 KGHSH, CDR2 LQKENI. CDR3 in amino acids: CASSPTTTRQDYEKLFF. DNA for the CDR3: TGTGCCAGCTCACCCACTACGACTCGACAGGACTATGAAAAACTGTTTTTT.

The CDR3 loop is CATSRSLAYEQFF. CDR3 in DNA: TGTGCCACCAGCAGGTCGCTAGCGTATGAGCAGTTCTTC. The chain uses TRBV15 and TRBJ2-1; a possible D gene is TRBD2 (6 bases). CDR3 length: 13 residues. V was shortened by 3 bases and J by 8 bases, with 11 bases between the two germline ends. Germline values: CDR1 LNHNV, CDR2 YYDKDF (reference sequence).

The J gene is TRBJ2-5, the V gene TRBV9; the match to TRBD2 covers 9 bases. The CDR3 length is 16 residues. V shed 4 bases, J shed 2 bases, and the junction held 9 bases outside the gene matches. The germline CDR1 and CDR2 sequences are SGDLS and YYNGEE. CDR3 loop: CASSLTSGSFQETQYF. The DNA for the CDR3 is TGTGCCAGCAGCCTCACTAGCGGGTCCTTTCAAGAGACCCAGTACTTC.

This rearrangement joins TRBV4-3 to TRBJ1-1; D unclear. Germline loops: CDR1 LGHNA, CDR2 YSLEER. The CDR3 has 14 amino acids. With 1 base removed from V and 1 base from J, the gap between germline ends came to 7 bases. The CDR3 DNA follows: TGCGCCAGCAGCCAAGCGGGAGGGAACACTGAAGCTTTCTTT. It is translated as CASSQAGGNTEAFF.

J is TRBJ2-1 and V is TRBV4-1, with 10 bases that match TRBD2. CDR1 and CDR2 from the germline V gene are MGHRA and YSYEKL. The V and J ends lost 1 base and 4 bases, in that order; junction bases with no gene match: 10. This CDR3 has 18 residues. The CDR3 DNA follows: TGCGCCAGCAGCCAAGGGTACTTGGGAGCGGGAGGGTACAATGAGCAGTTCTTC. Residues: CASSQGYLGAGGYNEQFF.

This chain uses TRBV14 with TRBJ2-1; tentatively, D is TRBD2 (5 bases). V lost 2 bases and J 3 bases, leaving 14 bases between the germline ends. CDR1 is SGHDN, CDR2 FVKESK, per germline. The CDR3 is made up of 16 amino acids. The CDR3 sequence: CASSQMRGNLYNEQFF. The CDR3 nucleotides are TGTGCCAGCAGCCAAATGAGAGGGAACCTCTACAATGAGCAGTTCTTC. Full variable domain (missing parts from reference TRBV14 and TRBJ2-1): EAGVTQFPSHSVIEKGQTVTLRCDPISGHDNLYWYRRVMGKEIKFLLHFVKESKQDESGMPNNRFLAERTGGTYSTLKVQPAELEDSGVYFCASSQMRGNLYNEQFFGPGTRLTVL.

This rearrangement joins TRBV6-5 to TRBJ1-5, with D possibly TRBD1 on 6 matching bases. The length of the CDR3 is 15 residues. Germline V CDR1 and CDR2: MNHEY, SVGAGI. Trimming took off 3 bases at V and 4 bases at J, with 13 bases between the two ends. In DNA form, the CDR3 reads TGTGCCAGCAGTTATTCGACAGGTCCAAATCAGCCCCAGCATTTT. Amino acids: CASSYSTGPNQPQHF.

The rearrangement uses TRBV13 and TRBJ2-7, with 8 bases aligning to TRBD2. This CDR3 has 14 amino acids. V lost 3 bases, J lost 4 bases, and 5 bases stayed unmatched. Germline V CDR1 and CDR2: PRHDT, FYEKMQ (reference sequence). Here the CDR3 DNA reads TGTGCCAGCAGCTTCTTAGCGGGACCTTACGAGCAGTACTTC. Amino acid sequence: CASSFLAGPYEQYF. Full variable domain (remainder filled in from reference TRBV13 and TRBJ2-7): AAGVIQSPRHLIKEKRETATLKCYPIPRHDTVYWYQQGPGQDPQFLISFYEKMQSDKGSIPDRFSAQQFSDYHSELNMSSLELGDSALYFCASSFLAGPYEQYFGPGTRLTVT.

CDR3: CASSLPGVSAGELFF. The CDR3 DNA is TGCGCCAGCAGCTTGCCGGGGGTCTCCGCCGGGGAGCTGTTTTTT. The chain recombines TRBV5-1 with TRBJ2-2, with D perhaps TRBD2 (6 bases). CDR1 SGHRS and CDR2 YFSETQ come from the germline V gene. The CDR3 loop spans 15 amino acids. V gave up 1 base and J gave up 6 bases, with 13 bases separating them. Filled out from reference TRBV5-1 and TRBJ2-2, the complete variable domain reads KAGVTQTPRYLIKTRGQQVTLSCSPISGHRSVSWYQQTPGQGLQFLFEYFSETQRNKGNFPGRFSGRQFSNSRSEMNVSTLELGDSALYLCASSLPGVSAGELFFGEGSRLTVL.

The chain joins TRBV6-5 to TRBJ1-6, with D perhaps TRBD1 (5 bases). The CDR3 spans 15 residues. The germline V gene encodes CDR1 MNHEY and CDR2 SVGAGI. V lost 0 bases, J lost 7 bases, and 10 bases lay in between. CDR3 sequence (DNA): TGTGCCAGCAGTTACTCGTATGCAGGGAATTCACCCCTCCACTTT. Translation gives CASSYSYAGNSPLHF.

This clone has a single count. The CDR3 DNA sequence: TGTGCCACCAGCAGAGGGTCCGGGACAGGGGGCTACGAGCAGTACTTC. It codes for CATSRGSGTGGYEQYF. The chain joins TRBV15 to TRBJ2-7, with 11 positions matching TRBD1. Trimming at V came to 1 base and at J to 3 bases, leaving 5 bases not matched to a gene. The CDR3 extends over 16 amino acids. Germline lookup yields CDR1 LNHNV and CDR2 YYDKDF (reference sequence).

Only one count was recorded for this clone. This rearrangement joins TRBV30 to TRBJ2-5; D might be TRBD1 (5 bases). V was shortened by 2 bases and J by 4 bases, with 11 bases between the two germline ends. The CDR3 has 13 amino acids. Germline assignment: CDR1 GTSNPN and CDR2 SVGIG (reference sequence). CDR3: CAWSRGLRETQYF. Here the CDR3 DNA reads TGTGCCTGGAGTAGGGGCCTTCGAGAGACCCAGTACTTC.

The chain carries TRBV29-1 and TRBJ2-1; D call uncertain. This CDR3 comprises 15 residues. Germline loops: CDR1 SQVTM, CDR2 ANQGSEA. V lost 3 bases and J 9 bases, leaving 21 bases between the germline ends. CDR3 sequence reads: CSVEPPTTRSGEQFF. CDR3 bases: TGCAGCGTTGAGCCTCCTACGACTCGTTCGGGTGAGCAGTTCTTC.

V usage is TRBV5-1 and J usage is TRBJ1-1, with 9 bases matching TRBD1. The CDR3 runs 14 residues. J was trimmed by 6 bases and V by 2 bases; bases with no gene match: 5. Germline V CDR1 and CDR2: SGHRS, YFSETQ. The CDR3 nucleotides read TGCGCCAGCAGCTTCGGAACAGGGGGCCCTGAAGCTTTCTTT. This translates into CASSFGTGGPEAFF.

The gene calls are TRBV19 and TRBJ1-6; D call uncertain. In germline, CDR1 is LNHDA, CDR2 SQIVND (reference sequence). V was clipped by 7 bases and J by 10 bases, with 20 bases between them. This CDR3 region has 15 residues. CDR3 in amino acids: CASTTQVGGRSPLHF. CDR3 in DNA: TGTGCCAGTACTACCCAGGTGGGCGGGCGATCACCCCTCCACTTT.

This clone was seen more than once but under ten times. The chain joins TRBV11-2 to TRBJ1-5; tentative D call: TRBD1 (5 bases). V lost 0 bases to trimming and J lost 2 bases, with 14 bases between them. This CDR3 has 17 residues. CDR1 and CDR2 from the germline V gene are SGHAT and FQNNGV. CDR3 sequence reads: CASSLDRGPGGNQPQHF. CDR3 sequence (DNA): TGTGCCAGCAGCTTAGATCGAGGACCGGGGGGCAATCAGCCCCAGCATTTT.

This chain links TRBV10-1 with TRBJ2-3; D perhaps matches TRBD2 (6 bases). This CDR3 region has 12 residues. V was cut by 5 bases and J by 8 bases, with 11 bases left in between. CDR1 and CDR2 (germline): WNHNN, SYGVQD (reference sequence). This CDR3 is CASSTRLGTQYF. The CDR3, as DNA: TGCGCCAGCAGTACCAGACTAGGTACGCAGTATTTT.

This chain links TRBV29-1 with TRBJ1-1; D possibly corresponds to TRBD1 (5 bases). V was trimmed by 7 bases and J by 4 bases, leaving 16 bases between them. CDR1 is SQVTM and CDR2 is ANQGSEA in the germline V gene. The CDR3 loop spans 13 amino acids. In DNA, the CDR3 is TGCAGCGGGGGGTCTTGGGCTGGCACTGAAGCTTTCTTT. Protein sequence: CSGGSWAGTEAFF.

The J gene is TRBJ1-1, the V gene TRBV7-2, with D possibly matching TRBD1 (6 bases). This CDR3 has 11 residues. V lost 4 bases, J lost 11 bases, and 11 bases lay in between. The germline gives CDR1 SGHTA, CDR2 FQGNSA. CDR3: CASSWGTLAFF. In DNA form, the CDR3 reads TGTGCCAGCAGCTGGGGGACATTGGCTTTCTTT.

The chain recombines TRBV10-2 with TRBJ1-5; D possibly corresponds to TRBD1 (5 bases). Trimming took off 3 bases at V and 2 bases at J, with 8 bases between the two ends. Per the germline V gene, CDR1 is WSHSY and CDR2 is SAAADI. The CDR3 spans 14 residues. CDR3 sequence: CASSEFRGNQPQHF. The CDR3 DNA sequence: TGCGCCAGCAGTGAATTCAGGGGCAATCAGCCCCAGCATTTT.

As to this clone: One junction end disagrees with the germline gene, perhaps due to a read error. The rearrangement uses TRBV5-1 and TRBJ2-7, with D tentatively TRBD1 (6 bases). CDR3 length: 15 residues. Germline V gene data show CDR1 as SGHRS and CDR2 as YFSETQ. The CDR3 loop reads CASSLETGQPYEQYF. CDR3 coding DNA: TGCGCCAGCAGTTTGGAAACCGGACAGCCCTACGAGCAGTACTTC. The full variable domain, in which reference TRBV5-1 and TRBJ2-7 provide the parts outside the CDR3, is KAGVTQTPRYLIKTRGQQVTLSCSPISGHRSVSWYQQTPGQGLQFLFEYFSETQRNKGNFPGRFSGRQFSNSRSEMNVSTLELGDSALYLCASSLETGQPYEQYFGPGTRLTVT.

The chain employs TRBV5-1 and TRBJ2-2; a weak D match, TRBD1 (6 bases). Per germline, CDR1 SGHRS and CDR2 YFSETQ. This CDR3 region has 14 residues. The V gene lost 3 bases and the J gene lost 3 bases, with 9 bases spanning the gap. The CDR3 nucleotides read TGCGCCAGCAGCTCAGGGGTAGACACCGGGGAGCTGTTTTTT. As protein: CASSSGVDTGELFF.

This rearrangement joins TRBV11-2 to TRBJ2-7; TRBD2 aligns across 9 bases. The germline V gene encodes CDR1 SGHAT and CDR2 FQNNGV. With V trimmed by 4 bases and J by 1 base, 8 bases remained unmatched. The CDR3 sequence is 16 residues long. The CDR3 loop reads CASSSGLAGISYEQYF. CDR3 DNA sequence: TGTGCCAGCAGCTCCGGTCTAGCGGGAATATCCTACGAGCAGTACTTC.

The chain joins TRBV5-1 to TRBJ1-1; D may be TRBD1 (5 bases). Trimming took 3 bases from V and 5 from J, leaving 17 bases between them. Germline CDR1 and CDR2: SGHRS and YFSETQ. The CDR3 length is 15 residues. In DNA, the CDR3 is TGCGCCAGCAGCTACTCACTACAACAGGATACTGAAGCTTTCTTT. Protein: CASSYSLQQDTEAFF.